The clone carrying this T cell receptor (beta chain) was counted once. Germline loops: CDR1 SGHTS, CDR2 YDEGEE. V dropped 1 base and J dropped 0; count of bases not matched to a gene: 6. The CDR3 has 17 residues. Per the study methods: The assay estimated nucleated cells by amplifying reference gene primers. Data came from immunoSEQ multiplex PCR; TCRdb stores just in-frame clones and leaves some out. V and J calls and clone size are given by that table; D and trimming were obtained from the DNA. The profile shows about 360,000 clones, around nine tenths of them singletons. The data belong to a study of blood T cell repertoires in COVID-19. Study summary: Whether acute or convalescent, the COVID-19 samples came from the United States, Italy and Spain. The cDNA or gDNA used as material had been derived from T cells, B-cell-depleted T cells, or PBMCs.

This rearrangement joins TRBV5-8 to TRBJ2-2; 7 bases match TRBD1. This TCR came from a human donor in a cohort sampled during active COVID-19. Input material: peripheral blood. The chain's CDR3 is CASSLRYRGPNTGELFF. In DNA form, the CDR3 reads TGTGCCAGCAGCTTGCGGTACAGGGGTCCGAACACCGGGGAGCTGTTTTTT.